This T cell receptor beta chain was recovered during a study of OX40 agonist ivuxolimab in advanced cancers. At the level of the whole study: The costimulatory receptor OX40 (CD134) was targeted by ivuxolimab, a fully human IgG2 agonistic monoclonal antibody. The paper covers the monotherapy dose-escalation part of the phase I ivuxolimab trial, which included N ≈ 54 patients. Peripheral TCRbeta sequencing aimed to test whether ivuxolimab altered TCR sequence diversity and caused clonal T-cell expansion. In the dose-escalation cohort, approximately 82% of patients were male, and the mean age was approximately 60 years, with a range of roughly 20 to 79. Prior anti-PD-1, anti-PD-L1 or anti-CTLA-4 therapy was permitted, and checkpoint inhibitors had been received by approximately 39% of dose-escalation patients. Three dose-escalation patients achieved partial responses, one with hepatocellular carcinoma and two with cutaneous melanoma. Intravenous ivuxolimab was administered to patients every 2 weeks at six dose levels: 0.01, 0.1, 0.3, 1.5, 3 and 10 mg/kg. Among the approximately 54 dose-escalation patients, around 20 had hepatocellular carcinoma, approximately 15 melanoma, 9 renal cell carcinoma and 9 head and neck cancer.

The trim is 4 bases for V and 2 bases for J, with a gap of 16 bases between the germline ends. From its cysteine to its phenylalanine, the CDR3 spans 16 amino acids. The entry retains the CDR3 DNA only, 48 bases that are in frame from base 1. CDR1 and CDR2 are drawn from the germline V gene: SGHVS, FQNEAQ. A word on this clone: This receptor's antigen is unknown. Per-base quality was not reported, and no clone a single base away is much larger than it.

The trial excluded patients who had a history of autoimmune disease or were on systemic immunosuppression. Peripheral blood for TCR sequencing was collected from all dose cohorts at baseline, on cycle 4 day 1, and on cycle 7 day 1. The samples were taken from a phase I, first-in-human, multicenter, open-label dose-escalation trial of ivuxolimab. Adults with locally advanced or metastatic melanoma, renal cell carcinoma, hepatocellular carcinoma or head and neck squamous cell carcinoma were enrolled in the trial. Before TCR sequencing, CD4+ and CD8+ T cells were separately sorted from peripheral blood. The investigation overall reported the following: On average, CD8+ T cells showed more expanded clones than CD4+ T cells after ivuxolimab. Which antigens the clonally expanded peripheral T cells were specific for was not determined. At doses of 0.1 to 3.0 mg/kg, clonal expansion of both CD4+ and CD8+ blood T cells was observed from baseline to week 6. Partial responders in the 0.1-3.0 mg/kg groups had among the lowest normalized peripheral clonal expansion, especially among CD8+ T cells. Low levels of normalized T-cell clonal expansion were also seen in some patients who did not respond.

To sequence the TCRbeta CDR3 region, genomic DNA was isolated from the sorted cells. The immunoSEQ Assay was used for sequencing of TCRbeta CDR3 regions. In TCRdb, the immuneACCESS table is reduced to in-frame sequences with V and J assigned. These tables do not hold every clone; where another copy was compared, an unresolved V gene accounts for under half, and the others remain unexplained. The sample table shows around 94,000 clones, and over 75% are seen once. Under 0.35% of the sample belongs to the ten largest clones. The V and J genes are TRBV7-8 and TRBJ2-3, with a tentative D gene TRBD2 over 6 matching bases. The TCR comes from an adult with an advanced solid tumor such as melanoma, head and neck, liver or kidney cancer. The specimen comprised CD4+ or CD8+ T cells sorted from blood, sampled in a trial of the OX40 agonist ivuxolimab. The nucleotides are TGTGCCAGCAGCTCGGGGGAGAGGACTTCCACAGATACGCAGTATTTT. Translated, it reads CASSSGERTSTDTQYF.